One TCR beta chain is described in this entry. This clonotype was counted many times. Its cognate antigen has yet to be identified. No qualities accompany the bases; no much larger clone lies one base away. The sample belongs to a study of T cells after yellow fever vaccination (dated by TCRdb to about 2019). Regarding the study in general: The SMART-Seq v4 Ultra Low Input RNA kit was used to prepare libraries from fractions with low cell numbers. Bulk TCR alpha and beta repertoires were sequenced longitudinally to track T-cell clones before and after primary and booster YFV17D yellow fever vaccination. Two healthy male donors, one aged 18 to 30 and one aged 30 to 40 years, made up the cohort. Blood was collected at multiple timepoints before and after primary and secondary immunization, and bulk PBMC replicates and cell subsets were isolated.

Explained via the paper, the treatment or condition label denotes: live attenuated yellow fever vaccine strain. Two biological replicates of bulk PBMCs were collected at each blood-draw timepoint. A standard Ficoll-Paque protocol was used to isolate PBMCs from peripheral blood. TriZol was used to extract RNA from bulk PBMCs, from CD4 and CD8 fractions, and from dextramer-positive and dextramer-negative fractions. From cysteine to phenylalanine, the CDR3 is 12 amino acids long. Only the CDR3 part of the read is kept: 36 bases, read in frame from the first base. V is reduced by 8 bases and J by 3 bases, leaving a spacing of 10 bases between them. Taken from the germline V gene, the CDR1 and CDR2 loops are SGHTA and FQGNSA. What the research found in general, with its limitations: After the booster, most of the clones that had expanded following primary vaccination were detected again (96% of CD4 and around 88% of CD8), which suggests that memory was broadly maintained. FACS-sorted repertoires could contain abundant contaminating clonotypes from the bulk population, so computational filtering was required. Only a couple of donors were included in the study, so the extent to which the findings can be generalized is limited. A small share of clonotypes occurred in both CD4 and CD8 compartments, likely arising from convergent recombination. Compared with the primary T-cell response, the secondary T-cell response was weaker but faster, peaking on day 5 rather than day 15.

TCR cDNA was synthesized by 5'RACE template switching, through which a universal primer site and unique molecular identifiers were introduced. Priming of cDNA synthesis was performed from both the TCR alpha and TCR beta constant segments. Two PCR steps were used to amplify libraries, with sample barcodes and sequencing adapters being added in the second step. Libraries were sequenced on Illumina HiSeq 2500 (2x100 bp) or NovaSeq (2x150 bp). The original methods were these. MIGEC was used to demultiplex reads and collapse the reads into UMI consensus sequences, and MiXCR was used for V(D)J alignment. Clonotypes responding to the vaccine were identified with edgeR on replicate PBMC samples, with the criteria of FDR below 0.01 and a log2 fold change above 5 up to day 15. Bulk clonotypes were assigned CD4 or CD8 identity according to which sequenced CD4 or CD8 repertoire held them at higher abundance. TCRdb reworked the public reads: Q25 trimming with fastp, MiXCR clone assembly, productive beta chains retained. Each record represents a unique CDR3 protein, reported with the most common genes and DNA among its rows. The V and J calls and clone size come from TCRdb's table, not from the authors' own analysis. Within this sample are hundreds of thousands of distinct CDR3 sequences, with 8.7% of them counted one time only. Of the sample, more than 15% falls within the top ten clones.

The clonotype comes from a man aged 18-30 years who received the YFV17D yellow fever vaccine. This specimen was PBMCs, taken on the day of the first yellow fever vaccination. The rearranged chain carries TRBV7-2 and TRBJ1-1; tentative D gene TRBD1, with 5 bases matching. Here is the DNA: TGTGCCAGCGGGAGGGGATACACTGAAGCTTTCTTT. This translates into CASGRGYTEAFF.